Shown below are 19 T cell receptor beta chains from a single sample sequenced in a study of breast tumors, draining lymph nodes, adjacent tissues. The lymph nodes were axillary draining lymph nodes from breast cancer patients. One entry per CDR3 protein results from TCRdb running MiXCR on the multiplex PCR reads. The sample consists of about 180,000 distinct CDR3 sequences, approximately 30% of them appearing once. Material for sequencing was axillary lymph node tissue. All receptors derive from a female donor with breast cancer. Some clones in this sample may be carry-over from other donors' samples.

There are many counts of this clonotype. This chain links TRBV29-1 with TRBJ2-1; maybe TRBD2 (6 bases). The germline gives CDR1 SQVTM, CDR2 ANQGSEA. The CDR3 totals 14 residues. Trimming took 3 bases from V and 9 from J, leaving 18 bases between them. The CDR3 is CSVELTSARGEQFF. CDR3 bases: TGCAGCGTTGAGTTGACTAGTGCAAGGGGTGAGCAGTTCTTC.

For this clonotype: A much larger clone sits a single nucleotide away, making a read error possible. V usage is TRBV7-8 and J usage is TRBJ2-7; D may correspond to TRBD1 or TRBD2 (5 bases each). Germline CDR1 reads SGHVS; CDR2 reads FQNEAQ. Trimming removed 1 base at V and 2 bases at J, with 15 bases between. This CDR3 spans 16 amino acids. CDR3 loop: CASSLGEPGTPYEQYF. For the CDR3, the DNA is TGTGCCAGCAGCTTAGGGGAACCGGGGACCCCCTACGAGCAGTACTTC.

The chain combines TRBV6-1 with TRBJ2-1, with D possibly matching TRBD2 (5 bases). CDR3 length: 14 residues. Trimming left V 7 bases short and J 8 bases short, with 18 bases between. In germline, CDR1 is MNHNS, CDR2 SASEGT. In nucleotides, the CDR3 is TGTGCCAGCAAGATTTCGGCGGGTACCGATGAGCAGTTCTTC. This codes for CASKISAGTDEQFF.

This clonotype appeared many times. This chain uses TRBV15 with TRBJ1-4, with 7 bases identical to TRBD1. In germline, CDR1 is LNHNV, CDR2 YYDKDF (reference sequence). Trimming at V came to 4 bases and at J to 2 bases, leaving 7 bases not matched to a gene. The CDR3 extends over 16 amino acids. The CDR3 DNA reads TGTGCCACCAGCAAAGGGAGGGGGCGGACTAATGAAAAACTGTTTTTT. It encodes CATSKGRGRTNEKLFF.

The sample holds a few counts of this clonotype. The rearrangement joins TRBV5-5 to TRBJ2-1; TRBD2 matches 8 bases. Germline lookup yields CDR1 SGHKS and CDR2 YYEKEE (reference sequence). The CDR3 is 15 residues long. The J segment lost 3 bases and the V segment lost 2 bases, leaving 4 bases of the junction unmatched. CDR3 region: CASSLAGAFYNEQFF. The DNA for the CDR3 is TGTGCCAGCAGCTTAGCGGGAGCTTTCTACAATGAGCAGTTCTTC.

The chain links TRBV10-3 to TRBJ1-1; D possibly corresponds to TRBD1 (6 bases). The germline V and J ends were trimmed by 3 bases and 2 bases, with 16 bases remaining between them. Germline V CDR1 and CDR2: ENHRY, SYGVKD. This CDR3 region has 16 residues. CDR3 bases: TGTGCCATCAGTGACGGGGGGCGCAGGAGAAACACTGAAGCTTTCTTT. Protein sequence: CAISDGGRRRNTEAFF.

This clonotype was counted many times. The CDR3 sequence: CAISGASGIGNEQFF. The CDR3 nucleotides are TGTGCCATCAGTGGAGCTAGCGGGATAGGGAATGAGCAGTTCTTC. The chain joins TRBV10-3 to TRBJ2-1; TRBD2 matches 9 bases. Trimming cost V 4 bases and J 7 bases; bases outside gene matches: 8. This CDR3 is built from 15 residues. The V gene's germline CDR1 is ENHRY and CDR2 SYGVKD.

This clonotype was seen many times. The chain combines TRBV5-1 with TRBJ1-4, with D perhaps TRBD1 (5 bases). Germline CDR1 reads SGHRS; CDR2 reads YFSETQ. The CDR3 runs to 16 residues. The V gene lost 7 bases and the J gene lost 0 bases, with 16 bases spanning the gap. The CDR3 DNA sequence: TGCGCCAGCCAACTGATGGGGACCACAACTAATGAAAAACTGTTTTTT. Translated: CASQLMGTTTNEKLFF. The variable domain in full, with the rest retrieved from reference TRBV5-1 and TRBJ1-4, is KAGVTQTPRYLIKTRGQQVTLSCSPISGHRSVSWYQQTPGQGLQFLFEYFSETQRNKGNFPGRFSGRQFSNSRSEMNVSTLELGDSALYLCASQLMGTTTNEKLFFGSGTQLSVL.

As for this clonotype: One base away lies a much larger clone, so this may be a sequencing read error. The chain recombines TRBV7-3 with TRBJ2-2; 16 bases are shared with TRBD2. CDR3 length: 19 amino acids. The V gene's germline CDR1 is SGHTA and CDR2 FQGTGA. The CDR3 sequence is CVSSLLGLAGGPNTGELFF. The CDR3 DNA reads TGTGTCAGCAGCTTATTGGGACTAGCGGGGGGGCCAAACACCGGGGAGCTGTTTTTT.

This clonotype was found many times. The rearrangement links TRBV19 to TRBJ1-2; tentative D call: TRBD1 (6 bases). The CDR3 runs to 15 residues. Per the germline V gene, CDR1 is LNHDA and CDR2 is SQIVND (reference sequence). Between the trimmed V and J ends, which lost 5 bases and 5 bases, there was a span of 18 bases. CDR3 coding DNA: TGTGCCAGTAGTTTCCCAGGGGCCGGGCCTTATGGCTACACCTTC. Its protein product is CASSFPGAGPYGYTF. The complete variable domain, with remaining parts taken from reference TRBV19 and TRBJ1-2, reads DGGITQSPKYLFRKEGQNVTLSCEQNLNHDAMYWYRQDPGQGLRLIYYSQIVNDFQKGDIAEGYSVSREKKESFPLTVTSAQKNPTAFYLCASSFPGAGPYGYTFGSGTRLTVV.

On this clonotype: A single base separates this from a much larger clone, so it may be a read error. The rearrangement joins TRBV7-3 to TRBJ2-5, with TRBD2 matching over 7 bases. The V gene end was trimmed by 0 bases and the J gene end by 5 bases; junction bases not matched to a gene: 6. There are 15 residues in the CDR3. The V gene's germline CDR1 is SGHTA and CDR2 FQGTGA. DNA for the CDR3: TGTGCCAGCAGCTTAACCGGCGGGAGTCTGGAGACCCAGTACTTC. Its translation is CASSLTGGSLETQYF.

This clonotype occurred many times. V usage is TRBV20-1 and J usage is TRBJ2-1; TRBD1 might be the D (6 bases). Germline CDR1 is DFQATT and CDR2 is SNEGSKA (reference sequence). This CDR3 comprises 15 residues. Trimming left V 0 bases short and J 0 bases short, with 9 bases between. Here the CDR3 DNA reads TGCAGTGCTAGAGAATGGGACAACTCCTACAATGAGCAGTTCTTC. This translates into CSAREWDNSYNEQFF.

The table lists this clonotype with many counts. The V and J genes are TRBV19 and TRBJ2-5; maybe TRBD2 (6 bases). Germline CDR1 and CDR2: LNHDA and SQIVND (reference sequence). Trimming removed 5 bases from V and 2 bases from J, with 15 bases in between. There are 15 residues in the CDR3. The DNA for the CDR3 is TGTGCCAGTAGTTCGTGGGGACGGGGGCAAGAGACCCAGTACTTC. Its translation: CASSSWGRGQETQYF.

This clonotype appeared a single time. A much larger clone lies one base from this, so it may be a read error. CDR3: CSASEAGGSPSYEQYF. The CDR3 nucleotides read TGCAGTGCTAGCGAAGCGGGAGGTTCCCCCTCCTACGAGCAGTACTTC. The rearrangement joins TRBV20-1 to TRBJ2-7, with 9 bases lining up with TRBD2. J lost 0 bases, V lost 3 bases, and 9 bases had no gene match. This CDR3 is built from 16 residues. In germline, CDR1 is DFQATT, CDR2 SNEGSKA (reference sequence).

This clonotype occurred many times. The chain joins TRBV6-2 or TRBV6-3 to TRBJ1-4; no clear D. With 0 bases removed from V and 7 bases from J, the gap between germline ends came to 6 bases. The CDR3 loop spans 13 amino acids. In germline, CDR1 is MNHEY, CDR2 SVGEGT. The CDR3 loop is CASSYSGSEKLFF. In DNA form, the CDR3 reads TGTGCCAGCAGTTACTCCGGGAGTGAAAAACTGTTTTTT.

The table lists this clonotype with many counts. As DNA, the CDR3 is TGCGCCAGCAGCCGTTCTCGGGGGGACAGGGGCCACGAGCAGTACTTC. Protein sequence: CASSRSRGDRGHEQYF. V usage is TRBV5-1 and J usage is TRBJ2-7; 10 bases agree with TRBD1. This CDR3 has 16 residues. Germline-derived CDR1 and CDR2 are SGHRS and YFSETQ. The J segment lost 5 bases and the V segment lost 4 bases, leaving 12 bases of the junction unmatched.

Note on this clonotype: Just one base apart from a much larger clone, this may be a read error. The rearrangement uses TRBV20-1 and TRBJ2-7; D not certain. The CDR3 is made up of 14 amino acids. CDR1 and CDR2 from the germline V gene are DFQATT and SNEGSKA (reference sequence). The germline V and J ends were trimmed by 0 bases and 6 bases, with 15 bases remaining between them. The CDR3 DNA follows: TGCAGTGCTAGAGATCAGACCAGACTGGCCGAGCAGTACTTC. Translated, it gives CSARDQTRLAEQYF.

As concerns this clonotype: Mismatch with germline at one junction end may stem from a read error. The chain has TRBV28 and TRBJ1-2; unclear D gene. The V gene's germline CDR1 is MDHEN and CDR2 SYDVKM. The length of the CDR3 is 14 residues. CDR3 in amino acids: CASSFRTYYYGCTF. The CDR3 DNA follows: TGTGCCAGCAGTTTCAGGACTTACTACTATGGCTGCACCTTC.

The V gene is TRBV29-1, the J gene TRBJ2-5; 10 bases agree with TRBD1. The CDR3 is 14 amino acids. CDR1 SQVTM and CDR2 ANQGSEA come from the germline V gene. V lost 5 bases to trimming and J lost 6 bases; unmatched junction nucleotides: 9. CDR3 amino acids: CSVLPGDRGQTQYF. DNA for the CDR3: TGCAGCGTTCTGCCCGGGGACAGGGGACAGACCCAGTACTTC. Drawing the rest from reference TRBV29-1 and TRBJ2-5, the complete variable domain is SAVISQKPSRDICQRGTSLTIQCQVDSQVTMMFWYRQQPGQSLTLIATANQGSEATYESGFVIDKFPISRPNLTFSTLTVSNMSPEDSSIYLCSVLPGDRGQTQYFGPGTRLLVL.